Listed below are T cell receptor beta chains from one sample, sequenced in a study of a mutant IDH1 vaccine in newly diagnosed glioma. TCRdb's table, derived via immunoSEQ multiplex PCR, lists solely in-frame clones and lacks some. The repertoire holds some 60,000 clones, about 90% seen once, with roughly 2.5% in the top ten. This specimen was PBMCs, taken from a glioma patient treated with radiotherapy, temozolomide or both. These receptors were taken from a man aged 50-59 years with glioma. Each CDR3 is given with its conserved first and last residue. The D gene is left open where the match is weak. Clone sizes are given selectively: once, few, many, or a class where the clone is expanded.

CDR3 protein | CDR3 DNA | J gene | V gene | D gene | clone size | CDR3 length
CASSPRDLETQYF | TGTGCCAGCAGTCCCCGGGACCTGGAGACCCAGTACTTC | TRBJ2-5 | TRBV28 | . | . | 13
CSAGGASSGNTIYF | TGCAGCGCCGGGGGGGCCAGCTCTGGAAACACCATATATTTT | TRBJ1-3 | TRBV29-1 | . | . | 14
CASSLLQTQYF | TGTGCCAGCAGCTTACTCCAGACCCAGTACTTC | TRBJ2-5 | TRBV7-2 | . | . | 11
CSVGQGVSEQYF | TGCAGCGTCGGACAGGGGGTCTCCGAGCAGTACTTC | TRBJ2-7 | TRBV29-1 | TRBD1 | . | 12
CATSRASHNEQFF | TGTGCCACCAGCAGAGCCAGCCACAATGAGCAGTTCTTC | TRBJ2-1 | TRBV15 | . | few | 13
CASSLGVIYSGANVLTF | TGTGCCAGCAGCTTAGGGGTAATTTACTCTGGGGCCAACGTCCTGACTTTC | TRBJ2-6 | TRBV13 | . | . | 17
CASSVNRGGTEAFF | TGCGCCAGCAGTGTAAACAGGGGGGGCACTGAAGCTTTCTTT | TRBJ1-1 | TRBV10-1 | TRBD1 | . | 14
CASSSDSRKSGELFF | TGTGCCAGCAGCTCGGACAGCCGGAAATCTGGGGAGCTGTTTTTT | TRBJ2-2 | TRBV7-2 | . | . | 15
CASSELAGFGSTDTQYF | TGTGCCAGCAGTGAACTGGCAGGGTTCGGGTCCACAGATACGCAGTATTTT | TRBJ2-3 | TRBV6-1 | . | . | 17
CASSQSLPYNEQFF | TGTGCCAGCAGCCAATCGCTACCCTACAATGAGCAGTTCTTC | TRBJ2-1 | TRBV16 | . | . | 14
CATETGVDEKLFF | TGTGCCACAGAGACAGGGGTAGATGAAAAACTGTTTTTT | TRBJ1-4 | TRBV28 | TRBD1 | . | 13
CASSGTGGNTEAFF | TGTGCCAGCAGCGGGACCGGGGGGAACACTGAAGCTTTCTTT | TRBJ1-1 | TRBV5-4 | . | . | 14
CASSLGQGAEVGEQYF | TGTGCCAGCAGCTTGGGACAGGGGGCGGAAGTTGGCGAGCAGTACTTC | TRBJ2-7 | TRBV5-4 | TRBD1 | . | 16
CASSARNEQFF | TGTGCCAGCAGCGCCCGGAATGAGCAGTTCTTC | TRBJ2-1 | TRBV7-2 | . | . | 11
CASMGGQGSYEQYF | TGTGCCAGTATGGGGGGACAGGGGAGCTACGAGCAGTACTTC | TRBJ2-7 | TRBV19 | TRBD1 | . | 14
CASSPQSGRRSGELFF | TGTGCCAGCAGCCCCCAAAGCGGGAGGAGGTCCGGGGAGCTGTTTTTT | TRBJ2-2 | TRBV5-4 | TRBD2 | . | 16
CASSLGTGVRNEQFF | TGTGCCAGCAGCTTAGGGACAGGGGTAAGAAATGAGCAGTTCTTC | TRBJ2-1 | TRBV7-9 | TRBD1 | . | 15
CSVEDIRNSRNYYGYTF | TGCAGCGTTGAAGATATCCGAAACTCCCGCAATTACTATGGCTACACCTTC | TRBJ1-2 | TRBV29-1 | . | . | 17
CASRPDRSEQYF | TGTGCCAGCAGGCCGGACAGATCCGAGCAGTACTTC | TRBJ2-7 | TRBV2 | . | . | 12
CASSIPGPRLYGYTF | TGTGCCAGTAGTATCCCCGGACCGCGGCTCTATGGCTACACCTTC | TRBJ1-2 | TRBV19 | . | . | 15
CASSVAASTDTQYF | TGTGCCAGCAGCGTGGCGGCAAGCACAGATACGCAGTATTTT | TRBJ2-3 | TRBV9 | . | . | 14
CASRRTGQNTEAFF | TGTGCCAGCAGACGGACAGGACAGAACACTGAAGCTTTCTTT | TRBJ1-1 | TRBV2 | TRBD1 | . | 14
CASSTSSGGLNIQYF | TGTGCCAGTAGTACCAGTTCAGGGGGGTTGAACATTCAGTACTTC | TRBJ2-4 | TRBV19 | . | . | 15
CASLWGREGNQPQHF | TGTGCCAGCCTCTGGGGGCGGGAAGGCAATCAGCCCCAGCATTTT | TRBJ1-5 | TRBV28 | . | once | 15
CASRAGSGNTGELFF | TGTGCCAGCAGGGCAGGGAGTGGGAACACCGGGGAGCTGTTTTTT | TRBJ2-2 | TRBV2 | . | . | 15
CASSNPWFCRDTWHF | TGTGCCAGCAGCAATCCCTGGTTCTGCAGGGATACGTGGCATTTT | TRBJ1-5 | TRBV21-1 | . | once | 15
CATSNRGLNQPQHF | TGTGCCACCAGCAACAGGGGGCTAAATCAGCCCCAGCATTTT | TRBJ1-5 | TRBV15 | TRBD1 | . | 14
CASRNGASVSGELFF | TGTGCCAGCCGAAATGGAGCTAGCGTCTCCGGGGAGCTGTTTTTT | TRBJ2-2 | TRBV9 | . | . | 15
CASSLRGGKGRMYNEQFF | TGTGCCAGCAGCTTAAGAGGTGGCAAAGGGAGAATGTACAATGAGCAGTTCTTC | TRBJ2-1 | TRBV7-8 | . | . | 18
CSVEWSSGNSYEQYF | TGCAGCGTTGAATGGTCTAGCGGGAACTCCTACGAGCAGTACTTC | TRBJ2-7 | TRBV29-1 | TRBD2 | . | 15
CASSMTAETYEQYF | TGTGCCAGTAGTATGACGGCGGAGACCTACGAGCAGTACTTC | TRBJ2-7 | TRBV19 | . | . | 14
CASSLVASGPYEQYF | TGTGCCAGCAGCTTGGTAGCTAGCGGGCCCTACGAGCAGTACTTC | TRBJ2-7 | TRBV5-6 | TRBD2 | . | 15
CASSGTGPAYEQYF | TGTGCCAGCAGCGGAACGGGGCCGGCGTACGAGCAGTACTTC | TRBJ2-7 | TRBV7-8 | . | . | 14
CASSLPQGGYEQYF | TGTGCCAGCAGTTTACCACAGGGCGGCTACGAGCAGTACTTC | TRBJ2-7 | TRBV28 | . | . | 14
CASSQSKGGTGGDPGELFF | TGCGCCAGCAGTCAATCCAAGGGCGGGACAGGGGGGGATCCCGGGGAGCTGTTTTTT | TRBJ2-2 | TRBV23-1 | TRBD1 | . | 19
CASSIQTVNGYTF | TGTGCCAGTAGTATTCAGACAGTAAATGGCTACACCTTC | TRBJ1-2 | TRBV19 | . | . | 13
CASSDLPTSGSYEQYF | TGTGCCAGCAGCGACCTCCCGACTAGCGGTTCCTACGAGCAGTACTTC | TRBJ2-7 | TRBV2 | TRBD2 | . | 16